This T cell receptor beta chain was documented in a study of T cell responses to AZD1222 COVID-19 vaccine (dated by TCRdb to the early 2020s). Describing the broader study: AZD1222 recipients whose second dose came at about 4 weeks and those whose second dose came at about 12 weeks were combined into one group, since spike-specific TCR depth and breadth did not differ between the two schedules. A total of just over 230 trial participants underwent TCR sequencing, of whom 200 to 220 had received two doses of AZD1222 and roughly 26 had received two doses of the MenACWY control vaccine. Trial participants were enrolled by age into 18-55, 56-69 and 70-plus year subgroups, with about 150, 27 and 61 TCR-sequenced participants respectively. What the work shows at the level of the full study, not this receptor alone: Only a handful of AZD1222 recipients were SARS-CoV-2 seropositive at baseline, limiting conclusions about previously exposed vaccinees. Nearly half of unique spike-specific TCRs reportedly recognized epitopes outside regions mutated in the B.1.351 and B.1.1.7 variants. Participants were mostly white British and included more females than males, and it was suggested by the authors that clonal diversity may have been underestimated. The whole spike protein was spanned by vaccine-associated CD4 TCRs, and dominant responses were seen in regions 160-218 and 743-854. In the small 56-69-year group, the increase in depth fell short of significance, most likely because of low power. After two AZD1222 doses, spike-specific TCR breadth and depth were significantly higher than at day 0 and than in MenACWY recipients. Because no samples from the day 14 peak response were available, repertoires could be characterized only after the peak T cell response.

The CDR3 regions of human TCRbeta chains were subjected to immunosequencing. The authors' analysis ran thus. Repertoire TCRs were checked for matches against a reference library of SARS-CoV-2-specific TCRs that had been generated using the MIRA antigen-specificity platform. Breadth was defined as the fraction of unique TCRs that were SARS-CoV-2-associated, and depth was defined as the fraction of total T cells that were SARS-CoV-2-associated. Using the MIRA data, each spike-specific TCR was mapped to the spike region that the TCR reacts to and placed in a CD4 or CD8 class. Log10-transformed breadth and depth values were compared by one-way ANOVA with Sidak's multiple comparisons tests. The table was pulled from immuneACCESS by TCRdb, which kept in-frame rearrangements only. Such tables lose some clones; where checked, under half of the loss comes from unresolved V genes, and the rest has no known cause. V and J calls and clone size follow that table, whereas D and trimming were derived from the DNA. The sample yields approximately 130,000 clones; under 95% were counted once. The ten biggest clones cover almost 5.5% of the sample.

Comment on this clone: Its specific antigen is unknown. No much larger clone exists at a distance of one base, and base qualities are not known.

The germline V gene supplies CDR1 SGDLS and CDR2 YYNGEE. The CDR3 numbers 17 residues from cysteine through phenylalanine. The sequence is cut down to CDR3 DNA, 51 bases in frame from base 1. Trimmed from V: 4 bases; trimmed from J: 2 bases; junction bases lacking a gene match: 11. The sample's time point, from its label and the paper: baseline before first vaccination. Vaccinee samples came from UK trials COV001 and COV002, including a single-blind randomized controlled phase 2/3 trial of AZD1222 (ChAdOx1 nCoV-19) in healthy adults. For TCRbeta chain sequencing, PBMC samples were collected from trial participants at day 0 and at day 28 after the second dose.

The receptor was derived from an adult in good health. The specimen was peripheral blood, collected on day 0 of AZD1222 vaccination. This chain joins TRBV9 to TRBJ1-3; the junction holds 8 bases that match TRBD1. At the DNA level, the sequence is TGTGCCAGCAGCCCCCACGCAGGGGGCATGACTGGAAACACCATATATTTT. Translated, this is CASSPHAGGMTGNTIYF. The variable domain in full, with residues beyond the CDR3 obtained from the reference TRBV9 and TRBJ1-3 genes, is DSGVTQTPKHLITATGQRVTLRCSPRSGDLSVYWYQQSLDQGLQFLIQYYNGEERAKGNILERFSAQQFPDLHSELNLSSLELGDSALYFCASSPHAGGMTGNTIYFGEGSWLTVV.